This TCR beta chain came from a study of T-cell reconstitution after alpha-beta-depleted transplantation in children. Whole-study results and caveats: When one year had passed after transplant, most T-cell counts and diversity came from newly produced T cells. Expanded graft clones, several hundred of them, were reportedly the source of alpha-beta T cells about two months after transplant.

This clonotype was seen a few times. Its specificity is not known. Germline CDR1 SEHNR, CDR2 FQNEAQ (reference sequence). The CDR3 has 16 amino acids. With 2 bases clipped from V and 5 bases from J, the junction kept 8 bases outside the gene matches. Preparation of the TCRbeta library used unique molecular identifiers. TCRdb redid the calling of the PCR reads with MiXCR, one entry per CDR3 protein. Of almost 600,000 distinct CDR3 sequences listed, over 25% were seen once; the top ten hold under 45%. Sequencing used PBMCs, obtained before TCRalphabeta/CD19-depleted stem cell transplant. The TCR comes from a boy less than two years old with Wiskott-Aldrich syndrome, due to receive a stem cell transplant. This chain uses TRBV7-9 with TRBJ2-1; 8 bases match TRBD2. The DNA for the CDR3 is TGTGCCAGCAGCTTACTCAGGACTAGCCGAAACAATGAGCAGTTCTTC. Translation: CASSLLRTSRNNEQFF.